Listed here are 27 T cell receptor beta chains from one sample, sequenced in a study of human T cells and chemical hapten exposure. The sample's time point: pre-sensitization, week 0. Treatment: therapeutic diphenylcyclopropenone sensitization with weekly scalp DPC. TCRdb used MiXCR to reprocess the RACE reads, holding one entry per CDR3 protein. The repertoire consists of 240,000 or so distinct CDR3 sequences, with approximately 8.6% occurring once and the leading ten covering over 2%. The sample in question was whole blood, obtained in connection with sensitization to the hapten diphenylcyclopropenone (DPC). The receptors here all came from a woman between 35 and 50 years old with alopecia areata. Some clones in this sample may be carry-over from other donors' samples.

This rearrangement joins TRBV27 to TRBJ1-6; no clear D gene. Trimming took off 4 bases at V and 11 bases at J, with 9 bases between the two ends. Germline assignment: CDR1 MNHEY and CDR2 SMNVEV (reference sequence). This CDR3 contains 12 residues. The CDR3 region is CASSSPQTPLHF. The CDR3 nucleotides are TGTGCCAGCAGTTCCCCCCAAACACCCCTCCACTTT.

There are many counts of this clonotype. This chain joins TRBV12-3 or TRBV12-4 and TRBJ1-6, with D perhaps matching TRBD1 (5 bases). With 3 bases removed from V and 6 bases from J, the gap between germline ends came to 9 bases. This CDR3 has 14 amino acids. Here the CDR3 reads CASSFQGPNSPLHF. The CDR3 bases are TGTGCCAGCAGTTTCCAGGGACCTAATTCACCCCTCCACTTT.

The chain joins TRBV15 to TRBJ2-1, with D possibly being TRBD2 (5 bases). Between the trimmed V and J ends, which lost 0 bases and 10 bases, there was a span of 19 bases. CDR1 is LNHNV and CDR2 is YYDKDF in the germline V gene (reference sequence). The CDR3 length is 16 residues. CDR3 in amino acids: CATSRDLASPTGEQFF. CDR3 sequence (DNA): TGTGCCACCAGCAGAGATTTGGCTAGCCCGACGGGGGAGCAGTTCTTC.

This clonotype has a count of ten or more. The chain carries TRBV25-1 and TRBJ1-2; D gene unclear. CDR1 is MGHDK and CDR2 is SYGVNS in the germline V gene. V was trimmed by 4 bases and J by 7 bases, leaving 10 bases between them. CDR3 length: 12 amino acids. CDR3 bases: TGTGCCAGCAGTGCCCAGGCATCTGGCTACACCTTC. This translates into CASSAQASGYTF.

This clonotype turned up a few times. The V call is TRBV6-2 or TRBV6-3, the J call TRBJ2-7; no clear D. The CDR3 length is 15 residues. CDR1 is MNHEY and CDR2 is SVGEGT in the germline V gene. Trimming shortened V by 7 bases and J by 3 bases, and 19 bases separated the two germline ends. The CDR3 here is CASTTGRSPLYEQYF. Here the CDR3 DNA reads TGTGCCAGCACTACCGGACGGAGTCCCCTCTACGAGCAGTACTTC.

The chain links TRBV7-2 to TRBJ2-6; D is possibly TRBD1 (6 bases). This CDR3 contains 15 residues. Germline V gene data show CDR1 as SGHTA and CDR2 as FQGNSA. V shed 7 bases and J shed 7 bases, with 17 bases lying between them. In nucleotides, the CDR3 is TGTGCCAGCATCCGATCCCGGGACAAAGCCAACGTCCTGACTTTC. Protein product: CASIRSRDKANVLTF. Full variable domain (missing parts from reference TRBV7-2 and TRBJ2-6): GAGVSQSPSNKVTEKGKDVELRCDPISGHTALYWYRQSLGQGLEFLIYFQGNSAPDKSGLPSDRFSAERTGGSVSTLTIQRTQQEDSAVYLCASIRSRDKANVLTFGAGSRLTVL.

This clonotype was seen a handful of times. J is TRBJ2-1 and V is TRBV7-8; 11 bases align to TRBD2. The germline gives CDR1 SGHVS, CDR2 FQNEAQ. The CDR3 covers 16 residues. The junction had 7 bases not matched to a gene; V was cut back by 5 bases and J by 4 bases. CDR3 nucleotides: TGTGCCAGCAGCGGCGCGACTAGCGGGGTTTACAATGAGCAGTTCTTC. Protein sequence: CASSGATSGVYNEQFF.

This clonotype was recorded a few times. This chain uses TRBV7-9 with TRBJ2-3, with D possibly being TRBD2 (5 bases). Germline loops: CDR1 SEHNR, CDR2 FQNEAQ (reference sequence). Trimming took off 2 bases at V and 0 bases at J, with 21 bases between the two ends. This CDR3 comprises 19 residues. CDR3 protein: CASSLSFRGEGRSTDTQYF. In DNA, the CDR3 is TGTGCCAGCAGCTTAAGTTTTCGTGGTGAGGGAAGGAGCACAGATACGCAGTATTTT.

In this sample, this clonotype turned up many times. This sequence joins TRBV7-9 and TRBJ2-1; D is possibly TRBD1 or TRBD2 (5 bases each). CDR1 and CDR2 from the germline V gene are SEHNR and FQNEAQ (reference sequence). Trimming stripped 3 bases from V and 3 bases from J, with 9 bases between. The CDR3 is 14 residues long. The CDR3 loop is CASSLGTNYNEQFF. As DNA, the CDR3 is TGTGCCAGCAGCTTGGGGACCAACTACAATGAGCAGTTCTTC. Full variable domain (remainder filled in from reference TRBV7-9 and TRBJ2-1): DTGVSQNPRHKITKRGQNVTFRCDPISEHNRLYWYRQTLGQGPEFLTYFQNEAQLEKSRLLSDRFSAERPKGSFSTLEIQRTEQGDSAMYLCASSLGTNYNEQFFGPGTRLTVL.

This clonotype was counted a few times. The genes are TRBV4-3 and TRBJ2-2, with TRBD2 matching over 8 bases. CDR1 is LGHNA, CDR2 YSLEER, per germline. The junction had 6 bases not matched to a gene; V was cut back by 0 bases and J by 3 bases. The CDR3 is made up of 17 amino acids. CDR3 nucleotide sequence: TGCGCCAGCAGCCAAGACTCACGGGAGGGGTACACCGGGGAGCTGTTTTTT. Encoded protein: CASSQDSREGYTGELFF.

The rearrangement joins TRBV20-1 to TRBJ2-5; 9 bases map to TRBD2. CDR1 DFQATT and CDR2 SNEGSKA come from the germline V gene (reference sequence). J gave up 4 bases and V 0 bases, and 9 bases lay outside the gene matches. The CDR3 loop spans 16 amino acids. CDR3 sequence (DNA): TGCAGTGCTAGAGACCGTGGACTAGCGATGAGAGAGACCCAGTACTTC. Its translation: CSARDRGLAMRETQYF.

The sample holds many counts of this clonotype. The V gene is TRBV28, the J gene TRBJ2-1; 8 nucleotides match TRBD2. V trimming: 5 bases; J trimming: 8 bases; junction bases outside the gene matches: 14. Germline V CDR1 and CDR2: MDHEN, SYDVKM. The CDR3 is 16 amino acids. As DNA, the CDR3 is TGTGCCAGCAGTCCGGGGGTAGCGGGGAGAAGTGATGAGCAGTTCTTC. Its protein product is CASSPGVAGRSDEQFF.

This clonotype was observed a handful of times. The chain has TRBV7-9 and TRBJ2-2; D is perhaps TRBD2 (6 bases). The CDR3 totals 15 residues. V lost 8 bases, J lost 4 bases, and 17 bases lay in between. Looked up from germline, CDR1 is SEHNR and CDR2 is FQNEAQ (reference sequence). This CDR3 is CASSRVSGLTGELFF. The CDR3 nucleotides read TGTGCCAGCTCCCGAGTTAGCGGACTCACCGGGGAGCTGTTTTTT.

The CDR3 here is CASSFGTSRSVDEQFF. The CDR3 DNA is TGCGCCAGCAGCTTTGGGACTAGCAGGTCGGTCGATGAGCAGTTCTTC. The rearrangement joins TRBV5-1 to TRBJ2-1, with 9 bases matching TRBD2. After removal of 2 bases from V and 8 bases from J, the junction contained 11 bases not matched to a gene. The CDR3 totals 16 residues. Germline values: CDR1 SGHRS, CDR2 YFSETQ.

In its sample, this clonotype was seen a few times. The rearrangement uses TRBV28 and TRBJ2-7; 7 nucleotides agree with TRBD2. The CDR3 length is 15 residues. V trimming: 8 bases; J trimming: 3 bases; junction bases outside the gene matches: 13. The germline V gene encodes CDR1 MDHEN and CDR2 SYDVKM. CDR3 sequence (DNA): TGTGCCAGCCTCCCGGGGGAGGGGCTTGGCTACGAGCAGTACTTC. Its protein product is CASLPGEGLGYEQYF.

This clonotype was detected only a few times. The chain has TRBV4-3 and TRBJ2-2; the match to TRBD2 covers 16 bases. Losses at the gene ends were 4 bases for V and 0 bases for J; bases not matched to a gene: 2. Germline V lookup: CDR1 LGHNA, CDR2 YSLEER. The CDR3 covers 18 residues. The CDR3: CASSLGLAGGPNTGELFF. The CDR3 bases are TGCGCCAGCAGCCTGGGACTAGCGGGAGGGCCGAACACCGGGGAGCTGTTTTTT.

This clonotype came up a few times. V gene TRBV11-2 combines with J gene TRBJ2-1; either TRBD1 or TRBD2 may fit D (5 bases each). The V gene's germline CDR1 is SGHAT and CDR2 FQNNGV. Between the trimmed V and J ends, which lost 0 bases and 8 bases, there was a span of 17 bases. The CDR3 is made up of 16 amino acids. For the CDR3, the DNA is TGTGCCAGCAGCTTAGAAACCGGGACCAGCAGTTATGAGCAGTTCTTC. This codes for CASSLETGTSSYEQFF. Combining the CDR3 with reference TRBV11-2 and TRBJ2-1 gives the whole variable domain EAGVAQSPRYKIIEKRQSVAFWCNPISGHATLYWYQQILGQGPKLLIQFQNNGVVDDSQLPKDRFSAERLKGVDSTLKIQPAKLEDSAVYLCASSLETGTSSYEQFFGPGTRLTVL.

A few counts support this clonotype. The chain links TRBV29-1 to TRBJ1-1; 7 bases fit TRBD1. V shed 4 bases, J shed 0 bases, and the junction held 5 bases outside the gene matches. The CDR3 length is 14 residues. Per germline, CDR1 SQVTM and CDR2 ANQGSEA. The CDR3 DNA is TGCAGCGTTGTAACCGGGACAGTGAACACTGAAGCTTTCTTT. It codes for CSVVTGTVNTEAFF.

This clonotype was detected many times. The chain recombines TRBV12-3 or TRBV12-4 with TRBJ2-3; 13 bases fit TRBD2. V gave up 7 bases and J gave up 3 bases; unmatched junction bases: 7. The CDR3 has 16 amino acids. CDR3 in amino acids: CASTTGGLAGTDTQYF. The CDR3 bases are TGTGCCAGCACCACCGGGGGACTAGCGGGAACAGATACGCAGTATTTT.

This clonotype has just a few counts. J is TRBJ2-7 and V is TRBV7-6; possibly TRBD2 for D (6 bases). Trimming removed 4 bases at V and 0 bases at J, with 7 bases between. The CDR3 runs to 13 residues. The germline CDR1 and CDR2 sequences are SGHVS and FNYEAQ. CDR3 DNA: TGTGCCAGCAGCTCGGGGGTCTCCTACGAGCAGTACTTC. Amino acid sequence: CASSSGVSYEQYF.

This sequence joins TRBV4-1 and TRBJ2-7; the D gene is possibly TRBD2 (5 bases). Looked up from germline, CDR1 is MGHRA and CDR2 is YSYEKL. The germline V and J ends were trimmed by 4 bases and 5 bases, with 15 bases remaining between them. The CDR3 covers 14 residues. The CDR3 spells CASSPLGKADEQYF. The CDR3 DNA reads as TGCGCCAGCAGCCCCCTCGGGAAGGCTGACGAGCAGTACTTC.

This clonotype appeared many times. The CDR3 DNA reads as TGTGCCAGCGGTATTGAGGGTGGCACTGAAGCTTTCTTT. Translating gives CASGIEGGTEAFF. The J gene is TRBJ1-1, the V gene TRBV6-2 or TRBV6-3; no firm D call. CDR3 length: 13 residues. Between the trimmed V and J ends, which lost 8 bases and 4 bases, there was a span of 14 bases. Germline values: CDR1 MNHEY, CDR2 SVGEGT.

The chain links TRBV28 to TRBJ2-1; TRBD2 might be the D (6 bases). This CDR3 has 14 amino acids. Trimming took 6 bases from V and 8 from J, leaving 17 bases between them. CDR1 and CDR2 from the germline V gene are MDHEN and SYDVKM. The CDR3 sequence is CASSPPGTDHEQFF. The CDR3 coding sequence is TGTGCCAGCAGCCCACCGGGGACTGACCATGAGCAGTTCTTC.

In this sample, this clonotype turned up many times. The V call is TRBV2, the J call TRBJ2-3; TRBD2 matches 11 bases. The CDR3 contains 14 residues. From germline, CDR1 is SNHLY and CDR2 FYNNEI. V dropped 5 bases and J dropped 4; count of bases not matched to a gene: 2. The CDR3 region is CASSTSGRADTQYF. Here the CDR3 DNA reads TGTGCCAGCAGTACTAGCGGGAGAGCAGATACGCAGTATTTT.

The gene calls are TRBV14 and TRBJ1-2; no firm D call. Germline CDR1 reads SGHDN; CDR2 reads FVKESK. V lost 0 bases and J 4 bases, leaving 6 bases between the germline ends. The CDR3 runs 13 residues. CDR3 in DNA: TGTGCCAGCAGCCAAGAAGGGCTCTATGGCTACACCTTC. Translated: CASSQEGLYGYTF. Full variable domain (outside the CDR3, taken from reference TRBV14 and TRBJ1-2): EAGVTQFPSHSVIEKGQTVTLRCDPISGHDNLYWYRRVMGKEIKFLLHFVKESKQDESGMPNNRFLAERTGGTYSTLKVQPAELEDSGVYFCASSQEGLYGYTFGSGTRLTVV.

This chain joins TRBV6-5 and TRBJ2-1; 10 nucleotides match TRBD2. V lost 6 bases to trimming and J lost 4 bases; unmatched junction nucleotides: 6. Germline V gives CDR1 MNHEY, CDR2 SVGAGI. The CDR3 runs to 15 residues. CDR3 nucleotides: TGTGCCAGCAGACCTCTAGCGGGAGTATACAATGAGCAGTTCTTC. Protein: CASRPLAGVYNEQFF.

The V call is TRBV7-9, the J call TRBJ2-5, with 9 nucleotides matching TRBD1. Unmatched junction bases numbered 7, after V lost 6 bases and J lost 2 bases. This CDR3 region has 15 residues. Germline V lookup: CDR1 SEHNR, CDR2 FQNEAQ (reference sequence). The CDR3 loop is CASSLGQGFQETQYF. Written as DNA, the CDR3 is TGTGCCAGCAGTTTGGGACAGGGATTTCAAGAGACCCAGTACTTC.